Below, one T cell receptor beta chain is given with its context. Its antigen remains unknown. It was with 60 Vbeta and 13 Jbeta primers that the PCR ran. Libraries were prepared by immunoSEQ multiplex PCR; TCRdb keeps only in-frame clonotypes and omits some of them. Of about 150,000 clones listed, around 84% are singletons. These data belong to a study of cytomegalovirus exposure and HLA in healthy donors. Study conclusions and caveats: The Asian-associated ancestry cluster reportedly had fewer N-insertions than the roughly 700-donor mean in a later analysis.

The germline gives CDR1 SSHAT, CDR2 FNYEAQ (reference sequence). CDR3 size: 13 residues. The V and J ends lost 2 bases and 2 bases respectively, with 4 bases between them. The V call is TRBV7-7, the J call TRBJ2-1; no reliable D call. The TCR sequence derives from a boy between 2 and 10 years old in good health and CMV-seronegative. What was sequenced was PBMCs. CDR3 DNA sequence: TGTGCCAGCAGCTTATCTGCCTACAATGAGCAGTTCTTC. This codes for CASSLSAYNEQFF.